This T cell receptor beta chain appears in the sequencing data of a study of blood T cell repertoires in COVID-19. Study as a whole: Some COVID-19 samples were acute and others convalescent; all came from the United States, Italy and Spain. The analysed material was cDNA or gDNA that came from T cells, B-cell-depleted T cells, or PBMCs.

As processed by the authors: Reference gene primer amplification gave nucleated cell count estimates. Profiling relied on immunoSEQ multiplex PCR, and the TCRdb table lists in-frame clones only, not all of them. V and J calls plus clone size are reproduced from that table; the DNA served to infer D and trimming. The sample contains some 95,000 clones, 80% of which appear only once. Trimming stripped 8 bases from V and 0 bases from J, with 13 bases between. The CDR3 length is 14 residues. Germline V gene data show CDR1 as MNHEY and CDR2 as SVGAGI. The chain recombines TRBV6-5 with TRBJ1-1; D unresolved. The sequence was collected from a man aged 45 to 65 who had recovered from COVID-19. Sample: peripheral blood. CDR3 region: CASSISGMNTEAFF. The CDR3 DNA sequence: TGTGCCAGCTCCATCAGTGGTATGAACACTGAAGCTTTCTTT.